A selection of T cell receptor beta chains follows, all from one sample in a study of cytomegalovirus exposure and HLA in healthy donors. TCRdb keeps only in-frame clones here, not all; method: immunoSEQ multiplex PCR. Here the sample spans about 74,000 clones, approximately 93% being singletons. What was sequenced was PBMCs. The receptors stem from a man between 18 and 29 years old in good health and CMV-seropositive. Each CDR3 is given without its conserved first and last residue. Expanded clones are given a class, and other clones once, few, many or no size at all.

clone_size,v_call,cdr3_length,j_call,cdr3_aa
NA,TRBV9,12,TRBJ2-1,ASSGQGRHYEQF
NA,TRBV28,14,TRBJ1-1,ASIVPAGQGATEAF
NA,TRBV10-3,13,TRBJ2-7,AISAGTGDVDEQY
NA,TRBV9,14,TRBJ2-5,ASSVFGDRSQETQY
NA,TRBV6-5,10,TRBJ1-5,ASSQRGWPQH
NA,TRBV7-6,10,TRBJ2-3,ASTAGRDTQY
NA,TRBV6-5,12,TRBJ1-1,ASSYGGASTEAF
NA,TRBV10-2,11,TRBJ2-5,ASRTLAGETQY
NA,TRBV10-3,15,TRBJ2-7,AISEKRTSGTPYEQY
NA,TRBV10-3,14,TRBJ2-3,AISEAGLASTDTQY
NA,TRBV28,9,TRBJ2-2,ATKGEGELF
NA,TRBV2,12,TRBJ2-7,ASRSTTGGGEQY
NA,TRBV7-9,14,TRBJ2-2,ASAARGRGQAGELF
few,TRBV19,12,TRBJ2-5,ASSQDSIQETQY
NA,TRBV5-4,14,TRBJ2-7,ASSRSGPGGLYEQY
NA,TRBV12-5,13,TRBJ2-3,ASAPDFAYSDTQY
NA,TRBV10-2,13,TRBJ2-3,ASSAAGAGADTQY
once,TRBV11-2,12,TRBJ2-2,ASSLDHNTGELF
once,TRBV5-1,12,TRBJ2-1,ASSSVRSNNEQF
NA,TRBV28,13,TRBJ2-7,ASRRPRGSSYEQY
NA,TRBV29-1,14,TRBJ1-1,SGLGSVVGRNTEAF
NA,TRBV28,9,TRBJ1-2,ASSPEVGYT
once,TRBV10-1,15,TRBJ2-3,ASSWLAGVGMQDTQY
NA,TRBV19,20,TRBJ2-6,ASRIGPNRDRGVRSGANVLT
NA,TRBV9,14,TRBJ1-4,ASSAGRLITNEKLF
NA,TRBV6-1,12,TRBJ1-5,ASSPSVSNQPQH
NA,TRBV7-9,9,TRBJ1-1,ASGHHTEAF
NA,TRBV28,13,TRBJ1-4,ASSLFSSYNEKLF